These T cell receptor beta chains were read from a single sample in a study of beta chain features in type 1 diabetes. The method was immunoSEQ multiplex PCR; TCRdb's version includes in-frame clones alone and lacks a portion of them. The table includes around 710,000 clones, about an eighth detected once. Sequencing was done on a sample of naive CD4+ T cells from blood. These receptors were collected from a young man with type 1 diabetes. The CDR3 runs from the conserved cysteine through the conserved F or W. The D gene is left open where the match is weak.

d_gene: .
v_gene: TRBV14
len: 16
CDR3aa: CASSRMEVGANEKLFF

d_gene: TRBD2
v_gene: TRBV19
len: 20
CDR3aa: CASSIRGGLAGDLAKNIQYF

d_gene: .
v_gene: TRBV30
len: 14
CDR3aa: CAFEQGLGGEKLFF

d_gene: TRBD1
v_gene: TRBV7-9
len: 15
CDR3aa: CASSFGQGALGGYTF

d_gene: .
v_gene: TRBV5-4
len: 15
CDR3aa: CASSLGGATNEKLFF

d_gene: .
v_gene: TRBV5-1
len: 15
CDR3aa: CASSQFGEGQETQYF

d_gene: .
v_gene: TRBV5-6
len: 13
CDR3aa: CASSPEGNEKLFF

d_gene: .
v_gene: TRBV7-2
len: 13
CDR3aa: CASSLAGVESQYF

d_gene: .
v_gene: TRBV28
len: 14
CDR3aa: CASSGDSSYNEQFF

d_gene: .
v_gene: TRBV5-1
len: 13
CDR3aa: CASYDRLNTEAFF